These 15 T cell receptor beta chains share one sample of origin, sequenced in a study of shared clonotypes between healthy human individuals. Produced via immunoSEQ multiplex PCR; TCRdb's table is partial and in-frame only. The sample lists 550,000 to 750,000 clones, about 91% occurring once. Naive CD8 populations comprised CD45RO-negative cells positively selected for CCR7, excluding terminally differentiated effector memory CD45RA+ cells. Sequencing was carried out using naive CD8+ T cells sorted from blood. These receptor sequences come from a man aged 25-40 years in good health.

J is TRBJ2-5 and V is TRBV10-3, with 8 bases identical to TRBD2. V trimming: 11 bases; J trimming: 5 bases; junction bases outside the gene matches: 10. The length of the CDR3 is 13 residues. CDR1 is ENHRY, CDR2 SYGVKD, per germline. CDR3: CASRREGRETQYF. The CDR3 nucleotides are TGTGCCTCGAGACGGGAGGGCCGGGAGACCCAGTACTTC.

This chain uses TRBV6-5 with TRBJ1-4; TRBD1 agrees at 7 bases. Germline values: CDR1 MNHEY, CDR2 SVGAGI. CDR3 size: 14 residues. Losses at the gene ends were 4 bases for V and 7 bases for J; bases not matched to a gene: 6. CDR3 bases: TGTGCCAGCAGTTCCACAGGGGTCGGTGAAAAACTGTTTTTT. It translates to CASSSTGVGEKLFF.

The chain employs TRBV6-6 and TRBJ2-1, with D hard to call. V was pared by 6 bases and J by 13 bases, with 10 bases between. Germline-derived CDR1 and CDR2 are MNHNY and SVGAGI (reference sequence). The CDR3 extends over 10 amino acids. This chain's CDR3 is CASSSDRQFF. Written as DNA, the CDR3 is TGTGCCAGCAGCAGTGACCGACAGTTCTTC.

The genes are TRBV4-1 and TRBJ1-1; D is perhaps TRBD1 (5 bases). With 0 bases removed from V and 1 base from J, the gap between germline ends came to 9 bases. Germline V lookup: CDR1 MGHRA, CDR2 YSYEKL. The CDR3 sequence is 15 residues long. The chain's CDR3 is CASSQDKGPNTEAFF. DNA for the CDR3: TGCGCCAGCAGCCAAGATAAGGGGCCGAACACTGAAGCTTTCTTT.

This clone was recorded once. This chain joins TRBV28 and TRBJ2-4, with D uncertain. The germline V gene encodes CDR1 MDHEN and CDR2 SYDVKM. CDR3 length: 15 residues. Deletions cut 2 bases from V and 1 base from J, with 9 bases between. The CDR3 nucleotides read TGTGCCAGCAGTTTAAGGTGGGATGCCAAAAACATTCAGTACTTC. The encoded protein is CASSLRWDAKNIQYF.

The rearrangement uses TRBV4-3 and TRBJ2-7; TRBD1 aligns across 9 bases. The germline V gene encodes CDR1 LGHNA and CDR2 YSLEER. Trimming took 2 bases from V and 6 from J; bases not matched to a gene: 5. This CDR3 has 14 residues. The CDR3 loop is CASSQRDRVGEQYF. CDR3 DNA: TGCGCCAGCAGCCAACGGGACAGGGTGGGCGAGCAGTACTTC.

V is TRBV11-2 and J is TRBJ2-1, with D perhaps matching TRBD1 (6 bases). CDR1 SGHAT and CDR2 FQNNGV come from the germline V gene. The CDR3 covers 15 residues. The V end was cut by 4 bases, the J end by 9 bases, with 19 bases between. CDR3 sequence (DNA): TGTGCCAGCAGCTCCCCCTTGGACAGTTCGGTTGAGCAGTTCTTC. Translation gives CASSSPLDSSVEQFF.

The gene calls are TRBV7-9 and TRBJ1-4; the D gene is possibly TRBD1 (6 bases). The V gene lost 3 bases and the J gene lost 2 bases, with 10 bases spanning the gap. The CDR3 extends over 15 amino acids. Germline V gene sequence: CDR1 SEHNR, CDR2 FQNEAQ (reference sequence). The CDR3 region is CASSFTQGTNEKLFF. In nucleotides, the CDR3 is TGTGCCAGCAGCTTTACCCAGGGGACTAATGAAAAACTGTTTTTT. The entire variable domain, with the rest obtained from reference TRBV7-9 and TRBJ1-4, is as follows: DTGVSQNPRHKITKRGQNVTFRCDPISEHNRLYWYRQTLGQGPEFLTYFQNEAQLEKSRLLSDRFSAERPKGSFSTLEIQRTEQGDSAMYLCASSFTQGTNEKLFFGSGTQLSVL.

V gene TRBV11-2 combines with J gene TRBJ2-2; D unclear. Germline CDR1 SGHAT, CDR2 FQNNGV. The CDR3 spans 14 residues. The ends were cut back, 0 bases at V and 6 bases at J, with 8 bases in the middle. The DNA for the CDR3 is TGTGCCAGCAGCTTAGAGGAGTATCCCGGGGAGCTGTTTTTT. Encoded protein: CASSLEEYPGELFF.

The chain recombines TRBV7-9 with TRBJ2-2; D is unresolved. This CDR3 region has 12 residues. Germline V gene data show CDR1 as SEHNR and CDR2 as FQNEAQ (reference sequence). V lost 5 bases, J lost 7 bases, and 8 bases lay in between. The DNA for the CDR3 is TGTGCCAGCAGCCCGAAGGGCGGGGAGCTGTTTTTT. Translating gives CASSPKGGELFF.

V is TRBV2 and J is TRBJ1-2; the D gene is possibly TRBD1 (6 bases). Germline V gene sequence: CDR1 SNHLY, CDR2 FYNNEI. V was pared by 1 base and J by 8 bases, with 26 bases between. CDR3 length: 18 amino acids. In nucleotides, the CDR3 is TGTGCCAGCAGTGAAGGACGAAGCTCGGGACACCGGGGACGCGGCTACACCTTC. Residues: CASSEGRSSGHRGRGYTF.

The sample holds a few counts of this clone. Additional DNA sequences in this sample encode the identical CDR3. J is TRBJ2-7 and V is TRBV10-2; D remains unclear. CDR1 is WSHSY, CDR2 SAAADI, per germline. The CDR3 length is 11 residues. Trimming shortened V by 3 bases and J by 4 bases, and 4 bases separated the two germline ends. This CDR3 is CASSEGYEQYF. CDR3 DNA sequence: TGCGCCAGCAGTGAAGGATACGAGCAGTACTTC.

The CDR3 reads CASSGWTGGQETQYF. CDR3 nucleotide sequence: TGTGCCAGCAGCGGATGGACAGGGGGACAAGAGACCCAGTACTTC. The rearrangement links TRBV5-6 to TRBJ2-5, with 10 nucleotides matching TRBD1. CDR3 size: 15 residues. The J segment lost 2 bases and the V segment lost 4 bases, leaving 5 bases of the junction unmatched. Germline V gene data show CDR1 as SGHDT and CDR2 as YYEEEE.

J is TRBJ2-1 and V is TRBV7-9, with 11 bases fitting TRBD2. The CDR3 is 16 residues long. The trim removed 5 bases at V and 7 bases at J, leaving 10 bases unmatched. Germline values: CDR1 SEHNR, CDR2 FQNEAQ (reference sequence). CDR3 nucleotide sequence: TGTGCCAGCAGCCCCGTGACTAGCGGGAATCGAAATGAGCAGTTCTTC. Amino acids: CASSPVTSGNRNEQFF.

In DNA, the CDR3 is TGTGCCAGCAGCTTAGGATCCGGCGGAGAGTACGAGCAGTACTTC. Translating it yields CASSLGSGGEYEQYF. The chain combines TRBV11-2 with TRBJ2-7, with D uncertain. The CDR3 covers 15 residues. Trimming removed 1 base at V and 4 bases at J, with 14 bases between. Germline values: CDR1 SGHAT, CDR2 FQNNGV.